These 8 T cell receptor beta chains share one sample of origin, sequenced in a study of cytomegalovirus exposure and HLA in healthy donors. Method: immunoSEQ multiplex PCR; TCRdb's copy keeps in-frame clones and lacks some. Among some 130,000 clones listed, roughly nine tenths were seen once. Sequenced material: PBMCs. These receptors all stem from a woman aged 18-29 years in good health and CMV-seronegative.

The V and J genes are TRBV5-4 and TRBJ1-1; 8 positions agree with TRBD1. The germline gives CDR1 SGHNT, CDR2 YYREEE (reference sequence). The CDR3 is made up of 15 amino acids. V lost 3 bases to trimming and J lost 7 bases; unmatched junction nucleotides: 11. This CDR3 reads CASSWNSDRVGEAFF. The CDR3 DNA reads TGTGCCAGCAGCTGGAACTCGGACAGGGTGGGTGAAGCTTTCTTT.

The CDR3 loop is CASYGTGSQTQYF. In DNA form, the CDR3 reads TGCGCCAGCTACGGGACAGGGTCGCAGACCCAGTACTTC. The gene calls are TRBV5-1 and TRBJ2-5; TRBD1 agrees at 9 bases. The CDR3 runs 13 residues. Germline V CDR1 and CDR2: SGHRS, YFSETQ. V trimming: 7 bases; J trimming: 6 bases; junction bases outside the gene matches: 7.

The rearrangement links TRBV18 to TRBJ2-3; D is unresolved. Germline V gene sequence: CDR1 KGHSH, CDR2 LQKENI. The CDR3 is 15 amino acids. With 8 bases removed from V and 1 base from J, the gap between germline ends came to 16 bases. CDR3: CASTTRRSGTDTQYF. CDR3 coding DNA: TGTGCCAGCACTACGAGACGTTCCGGCACAGATACGCAGTATTTT. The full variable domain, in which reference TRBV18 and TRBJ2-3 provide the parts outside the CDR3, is NAGVMQNPRHLVRRRGQEARLRCSPMKGHSHVYWYRQLPEEGLKFMVYLQKENIIDESGMPKERFSAEFPKEGPSILRIQQVVRGDSAAYFCASTTRRSGTDTQYFGPGTRLTVL.

The CDR3 region is CASSDRVGNSPLHF. DNA of the CDR3: TGTGCCAGCAGCGACAGGGTGGGTAATTCACCCCTCCACTTT. The V gene is TRBV14, the J gene TRBJ1-6, with TRBD1 identical over 7 bases. Germline V lookup: CDR1 SGHDN, CDR2 FVKESK. Trimming cost V 5 bases and J 6 bases; bases outside gene matches: 4. The CDR3 contains 14 residues.

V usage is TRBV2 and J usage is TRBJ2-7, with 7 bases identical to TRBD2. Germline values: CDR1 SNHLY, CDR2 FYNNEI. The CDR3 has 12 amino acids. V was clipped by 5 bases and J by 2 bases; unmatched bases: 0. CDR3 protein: CASSSGAYEQYF. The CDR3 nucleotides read TGTGCCAGCAGTAGCGGGGCCTACGAGCAGTACTTC.

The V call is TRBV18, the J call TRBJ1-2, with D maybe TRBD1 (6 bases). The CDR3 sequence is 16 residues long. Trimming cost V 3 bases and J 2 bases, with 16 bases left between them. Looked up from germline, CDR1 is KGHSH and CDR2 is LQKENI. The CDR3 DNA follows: TGTGCCAGCTCACCTCAAAATCCTGGACAGAACTATGGCTACACCTTC. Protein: CASSPQNPGQNYGYTF.

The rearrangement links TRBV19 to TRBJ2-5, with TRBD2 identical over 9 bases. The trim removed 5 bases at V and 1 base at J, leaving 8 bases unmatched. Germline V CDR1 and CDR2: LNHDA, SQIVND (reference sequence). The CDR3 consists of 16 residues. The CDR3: CASSLTAGGFQETQYF. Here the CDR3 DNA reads TGTGCCAGTAGTTTAACAGCGGGGGGCTTCCAAGAGACCCAGTACTTC.

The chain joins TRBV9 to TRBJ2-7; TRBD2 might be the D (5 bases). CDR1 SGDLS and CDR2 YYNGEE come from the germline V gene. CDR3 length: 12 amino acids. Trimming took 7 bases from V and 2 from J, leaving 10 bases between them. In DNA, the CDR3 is TGTGCCAGCTCCGGGGATGCCTACGAGCAGTACTTC. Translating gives CASSGDAYEQYF.